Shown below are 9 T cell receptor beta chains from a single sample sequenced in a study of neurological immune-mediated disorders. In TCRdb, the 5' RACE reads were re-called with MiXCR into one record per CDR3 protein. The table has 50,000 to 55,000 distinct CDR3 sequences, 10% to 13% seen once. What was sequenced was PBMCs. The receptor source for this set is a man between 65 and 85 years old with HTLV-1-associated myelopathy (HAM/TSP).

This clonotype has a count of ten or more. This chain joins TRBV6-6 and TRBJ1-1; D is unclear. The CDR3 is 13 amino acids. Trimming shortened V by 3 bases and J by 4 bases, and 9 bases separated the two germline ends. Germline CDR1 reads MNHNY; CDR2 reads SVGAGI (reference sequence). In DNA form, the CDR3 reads TGTGCCAGCAGTTATTTTCGGGGCACTGAAGCTTTCTTT. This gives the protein CASSYFRGTEAFF.

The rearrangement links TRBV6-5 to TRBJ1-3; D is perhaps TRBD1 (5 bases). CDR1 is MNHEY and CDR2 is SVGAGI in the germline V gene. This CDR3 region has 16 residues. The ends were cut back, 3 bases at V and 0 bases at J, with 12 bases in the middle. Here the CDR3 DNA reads TGTGCCAGCAGTTATAGGAGCGGACACTCTGGAAACACCATATATTTT. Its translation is CASSYRSGHSGNTIYF.

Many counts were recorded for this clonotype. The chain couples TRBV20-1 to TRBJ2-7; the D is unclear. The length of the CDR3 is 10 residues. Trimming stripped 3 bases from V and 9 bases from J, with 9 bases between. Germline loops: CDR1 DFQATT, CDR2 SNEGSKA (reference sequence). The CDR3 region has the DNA TGCAGTGCTAGGGAGACCGCGCAGTACTTC. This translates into CSARETAQYF.

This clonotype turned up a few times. The CDR3 loop reads CASSSPGQGDYEQYF. CDR3 DNA: TGTGCCAGCAGTTCACCGGGACAGGGGGACTACGAGCAGTACTTC. The chain links TRBV28 to TRBJ2-7; 11 bases agree with TRBD1. V lost 4 bases and J lost 3; bases outside the gene matches: 5. The CDR3 runs 15 residues. CDR1 and CDR2 from the germline V gene are MDHEN and SYDVKM.

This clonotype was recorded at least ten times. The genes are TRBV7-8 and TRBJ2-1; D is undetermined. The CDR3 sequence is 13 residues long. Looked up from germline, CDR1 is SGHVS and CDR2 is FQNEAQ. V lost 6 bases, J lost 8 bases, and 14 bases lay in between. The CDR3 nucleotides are TGTGCCAGCAGTCCCCCGGGCGGCGATGAGCAGTTCTTC. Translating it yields CASSPPGGDEQFF.

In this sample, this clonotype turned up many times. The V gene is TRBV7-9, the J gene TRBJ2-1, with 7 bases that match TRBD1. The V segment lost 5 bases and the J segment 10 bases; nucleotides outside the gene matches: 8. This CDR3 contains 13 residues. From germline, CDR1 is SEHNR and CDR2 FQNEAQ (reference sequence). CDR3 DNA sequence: TGTGCCAGCAGCCCCGACAGGGAAGGGGAGCAGTTCTTC. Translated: CASSPDREGEQFF.

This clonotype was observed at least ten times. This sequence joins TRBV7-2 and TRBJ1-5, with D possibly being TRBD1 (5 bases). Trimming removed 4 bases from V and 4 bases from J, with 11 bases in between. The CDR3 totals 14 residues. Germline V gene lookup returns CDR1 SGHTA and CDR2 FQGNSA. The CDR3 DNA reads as TGTGCCAGCAGCTGGGGACCGGCAAATCAGCCCCAGCATTTT. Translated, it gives CASSWGPANQPQHF.

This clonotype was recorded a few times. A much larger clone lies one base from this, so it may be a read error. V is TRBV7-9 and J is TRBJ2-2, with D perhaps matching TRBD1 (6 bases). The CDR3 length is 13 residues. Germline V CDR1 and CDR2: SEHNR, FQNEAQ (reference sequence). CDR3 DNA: TGTACCAGCAGCTTGGACAGCACCGGGGAGCTGTTTTTT. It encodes CTSSLDSTGELFF.

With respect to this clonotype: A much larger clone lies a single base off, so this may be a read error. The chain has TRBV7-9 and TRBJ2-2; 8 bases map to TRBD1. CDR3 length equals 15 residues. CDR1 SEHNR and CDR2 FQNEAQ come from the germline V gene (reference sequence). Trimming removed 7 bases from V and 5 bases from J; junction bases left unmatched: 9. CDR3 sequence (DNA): TGTGCCAGCAACCTTGGACAGGGTGAAACCGGGGAGCTGTTTTTT. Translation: CASNLGQGETGELFF.